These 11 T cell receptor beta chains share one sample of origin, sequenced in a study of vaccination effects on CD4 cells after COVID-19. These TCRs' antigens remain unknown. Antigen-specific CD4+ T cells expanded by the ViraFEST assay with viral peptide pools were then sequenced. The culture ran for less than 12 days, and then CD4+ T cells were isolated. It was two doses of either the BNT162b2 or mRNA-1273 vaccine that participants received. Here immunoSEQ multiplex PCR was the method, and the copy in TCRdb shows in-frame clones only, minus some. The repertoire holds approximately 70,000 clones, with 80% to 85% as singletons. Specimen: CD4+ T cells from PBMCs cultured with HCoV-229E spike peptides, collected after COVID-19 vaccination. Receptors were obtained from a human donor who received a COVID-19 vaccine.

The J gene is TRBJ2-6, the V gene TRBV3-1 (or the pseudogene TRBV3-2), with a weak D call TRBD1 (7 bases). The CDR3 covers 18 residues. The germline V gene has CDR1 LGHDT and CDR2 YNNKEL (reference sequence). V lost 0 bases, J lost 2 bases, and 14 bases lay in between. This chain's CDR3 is CASSQDQGGSAGANVLTF. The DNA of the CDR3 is TGTGCCAGCAGCCAAGATCAGGGGGGTTCCGCTGGGGCCAACGTCCTGACTTTC.

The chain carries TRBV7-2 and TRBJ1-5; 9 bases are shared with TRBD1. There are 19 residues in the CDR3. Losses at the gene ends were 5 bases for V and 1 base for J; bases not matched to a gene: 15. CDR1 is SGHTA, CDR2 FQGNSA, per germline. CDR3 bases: TGTGCCAGCAGCCCTCGGACAGGGGAGATTTCAAGGAGCAATCAGCCCCAGCATTTT. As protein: CASSPRTGEISRSNQPQHF.

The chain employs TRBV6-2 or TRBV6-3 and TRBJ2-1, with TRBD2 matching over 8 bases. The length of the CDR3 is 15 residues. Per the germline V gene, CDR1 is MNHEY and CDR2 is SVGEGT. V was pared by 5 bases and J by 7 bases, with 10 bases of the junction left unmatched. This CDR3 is CASSGSGSGGNEQFF. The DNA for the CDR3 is TGTGCCAGCAGTGGGTCGGGGAGCGGGGGAAATGAGCAGTTCTTC.

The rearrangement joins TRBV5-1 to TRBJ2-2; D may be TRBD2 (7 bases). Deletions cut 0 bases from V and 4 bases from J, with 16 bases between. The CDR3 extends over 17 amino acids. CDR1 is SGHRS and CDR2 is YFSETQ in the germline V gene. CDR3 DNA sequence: TGCGCCAGCAGCTTGGGGCCCGGGGGGCCGTCCACCGGGGAGCTGTTTTTT. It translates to CASSLGPGGPSTGELFF.

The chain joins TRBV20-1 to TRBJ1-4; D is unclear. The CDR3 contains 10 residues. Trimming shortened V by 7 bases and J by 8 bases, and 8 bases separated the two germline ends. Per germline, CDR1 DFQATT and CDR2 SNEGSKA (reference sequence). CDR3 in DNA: TGCAGTGTCGGAGGGGAAAAACTGTTTTTT. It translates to CSVGGEKLFF.

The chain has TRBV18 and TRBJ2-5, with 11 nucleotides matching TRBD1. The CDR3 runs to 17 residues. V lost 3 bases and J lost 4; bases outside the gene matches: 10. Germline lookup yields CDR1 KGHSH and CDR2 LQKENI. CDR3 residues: CASSPRTGGVFLETQYF. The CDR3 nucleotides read TGTGCCAGCTCACCTCGGACAGGGGGCGTTTTTTTAGAGACCCAGTACTTC.

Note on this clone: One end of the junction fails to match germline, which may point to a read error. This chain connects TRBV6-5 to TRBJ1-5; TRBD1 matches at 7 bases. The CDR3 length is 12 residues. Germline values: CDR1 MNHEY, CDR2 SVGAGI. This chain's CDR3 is CASSSWDSAQHF. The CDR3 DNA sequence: TGTGCCAGTAGCTCCTGGGACAGCGCCCAACATTTT.

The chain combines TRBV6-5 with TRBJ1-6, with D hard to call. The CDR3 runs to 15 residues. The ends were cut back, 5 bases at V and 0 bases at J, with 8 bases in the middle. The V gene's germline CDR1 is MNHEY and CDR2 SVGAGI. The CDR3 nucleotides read TGTGCCAGCAGTCCGGGGAGCTCCTATAATTCACCCCTCCACTTT. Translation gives CASSPGSSYNSPLHF.

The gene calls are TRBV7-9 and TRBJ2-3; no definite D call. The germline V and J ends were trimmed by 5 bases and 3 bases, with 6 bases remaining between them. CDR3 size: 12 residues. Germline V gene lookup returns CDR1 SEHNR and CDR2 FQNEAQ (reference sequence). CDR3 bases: TGTGCCAGCAGCGAAAATACAGATACGCAGTATTTT. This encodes CASSENTDTQYF.

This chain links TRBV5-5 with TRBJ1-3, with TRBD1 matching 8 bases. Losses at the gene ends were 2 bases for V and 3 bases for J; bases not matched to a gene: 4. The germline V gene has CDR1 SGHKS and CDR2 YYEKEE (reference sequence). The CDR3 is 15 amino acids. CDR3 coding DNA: TGTGCCAGCAGCTTCCAGGGGGCTGATGGAAACACCATATATTTT. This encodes CASSFQGADGNTIYF.

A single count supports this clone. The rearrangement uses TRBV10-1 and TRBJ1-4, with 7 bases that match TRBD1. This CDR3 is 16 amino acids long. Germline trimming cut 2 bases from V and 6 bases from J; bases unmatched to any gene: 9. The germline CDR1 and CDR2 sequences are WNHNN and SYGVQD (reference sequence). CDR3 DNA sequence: TGCGCCAGCAGTGAGGCAAGGGGGCGCGGAGATGAAAAACTGTTTTTT. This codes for CASSEARGRGDEKLFF.